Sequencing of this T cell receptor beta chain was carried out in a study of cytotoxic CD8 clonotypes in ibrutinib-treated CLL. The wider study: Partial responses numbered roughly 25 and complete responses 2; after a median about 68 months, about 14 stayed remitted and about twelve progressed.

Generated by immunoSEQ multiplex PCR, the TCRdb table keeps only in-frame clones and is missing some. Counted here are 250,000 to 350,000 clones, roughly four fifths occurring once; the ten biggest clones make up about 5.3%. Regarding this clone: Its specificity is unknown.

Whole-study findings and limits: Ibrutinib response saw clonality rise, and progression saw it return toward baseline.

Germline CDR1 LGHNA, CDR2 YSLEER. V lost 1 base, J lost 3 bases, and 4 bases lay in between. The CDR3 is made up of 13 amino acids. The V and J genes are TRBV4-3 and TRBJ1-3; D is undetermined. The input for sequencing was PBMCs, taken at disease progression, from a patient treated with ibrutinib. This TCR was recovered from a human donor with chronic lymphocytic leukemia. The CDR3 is CASSQVGGNTIYF. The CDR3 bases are TGCGCCAGCAGCCAAGTAGGTGGAAACACCATATATTTT.